The clone carrying this T cell receptor beta chain was seen many times. Antigen unknown. V shed 0 bases and J shed 4 bases, with 6 bases lying between them. The CDR3 contains 13 residues. Germline CDR1 and CDR2: SGHDN and FVKESK. This sample was included in a study of metastatic and nonmetastatic thyroid tumors. Study-level background: The authors compared repertoires across blood and tumor or nodule tissue from malignant and benign thyroid patients. Study-wide points: Malignant thyroid tumors reportedly had TCR beta diversity that was significantly higher than in benign nodules, in blood and tumor.

Every patient underwent thyroid surgery untreated. In the study's own analysis: The study took CDR3 differences across clinicopathological groups and made a distant-metastasis classifier for papillary thyroid cancer from them. Using MiXCR, TCRdb re-called clones from the PCR reads. V and J calls and clone size were set by TCRdb, not the authors. This sample yields roughly 30,000 clones, of which 25% to 30% are seen a single time; about 30% belongs to the top ten. This clonotype was obtained from a female donor with papillary thyroid cancer or a benign thyroid nodule (not recorded which). Some clones in this sample may be carry-over from other donors' samples. This rearrangement joins TRBV14 to TRBJ2-5; maybe TRBD2 (5 bases). The specimen sequenced was blood. The CDR3 DNA follows: TGTGCCAGCAGCCAAGAAGGGAGAGAGACCCAGTACTTC. Translation: CASSQEGRETQYF. Together with reference TRBV14 and TRBJ2-5, the CDR3 gives the full variable domain: EAGVTQFPSHSVIEKGQTVTLRCDPISGHDNLYWYRRVMGKEIKFLLHFVKESKQDESGMPNNRFLAERTGGTYSTLKVQPAELEDSGVYFCASSQEGRETQYFGPGTRLLVL.